This T cell receptor beta chain was captured by sequencing in a study of shared clonotypes between healthy human individuals. Here immunoSEQ multiplex PCR was the method, and the copy in TCRdb shows in-frame clones only, minus some. The sample lists more than 2 million clones, roughly 94% seen once, with more than 0.1% in the top ten. The CD4+ fraction was divided into a CD45RA+ naive subset and a CD45RA-negative memory subset. This clone was seen once. The V end was cut by 4 bases, the J end by 4 bases, with 16 bases between. The CDR3 extends over 15 amino acids. Germline-derived CDR1 and CDR2 are KGHSH and LQKENI.

The receptor was isolated from a man between 18 and 35 years old in good health. This sequence joins TRBV18 and TRBJ2-5; D might be TRBD1 (6 bases). Sequencing was carried out using naive CD4+ T cells sorted from blood. The subset is: CD45RA+ positively selected. CDR3 DNA: TGTGCCAGCTCACTTCTTAACAGGGAAGGAGAGACCCAGTACTTC. Its protein product is CASSLLNREGETQYF.